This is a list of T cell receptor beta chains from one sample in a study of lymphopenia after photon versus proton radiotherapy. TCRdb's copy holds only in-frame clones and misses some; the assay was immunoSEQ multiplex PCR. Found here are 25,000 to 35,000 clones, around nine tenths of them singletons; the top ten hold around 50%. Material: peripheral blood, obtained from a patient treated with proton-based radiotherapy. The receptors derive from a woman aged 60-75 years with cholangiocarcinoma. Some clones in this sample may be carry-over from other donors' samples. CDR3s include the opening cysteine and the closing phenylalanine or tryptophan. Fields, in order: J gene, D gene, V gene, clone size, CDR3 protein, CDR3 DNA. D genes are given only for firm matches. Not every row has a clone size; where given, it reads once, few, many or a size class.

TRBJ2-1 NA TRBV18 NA CASSPPARGRYNEQFF TGTGCCAGCTCACCGCCAGCCCGGGGAAGATACAATGAGCAGTTCTTC
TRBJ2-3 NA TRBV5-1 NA CASSLDSSLLDTQYF TGCGCCAGCAGCTTGGACAGTTCTCTTCTGGATACGCAGTATTTT
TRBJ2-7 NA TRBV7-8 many CASSLAGSSSYEQYF TGTGCCAGCAGCTTAGCGGGAAGCAGTTCCTACGAGCAGTACTTC
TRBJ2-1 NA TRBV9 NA CASSVVPITEQFF TGTGCCAGCAGCGTAGTACCCATTACGGAGCAGTTCTTC
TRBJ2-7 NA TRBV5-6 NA CASRETPTGPYEQYF TGTGCCAGCAGGGAAACGCCCACAGGGCCCTACGAGCAGTACTTC
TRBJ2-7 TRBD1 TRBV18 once CASSLGQGDEQYF TGTGCCAGCTCACTGGGACAGGGTGACGAGCAGTACTTC
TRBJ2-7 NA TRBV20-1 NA CSARGAHEQYF TGCAGTGCTAGAGGAGCCCACGAGCAGTACTTC
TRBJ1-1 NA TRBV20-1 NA CSAQQHTEAFF TGCAGTGCTCAACAGCACACTGAAGCTTTCTTT
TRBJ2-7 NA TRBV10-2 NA CASNENPYEQYF TGCGCCAGCAATGAGAACCCCTACGAGCAGTACTTC
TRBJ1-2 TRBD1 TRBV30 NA CAWSVHRGPGGYTF TGTGCCTGGAGTGTACACAGGGGGCCGGGTGGCTACACCTTC
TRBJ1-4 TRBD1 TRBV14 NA CASSPRQGVGKLFF TGTGCCAGCAGCCCACGACAGGGGGTCGGAAAACTGTTTTTT